These T cell receptor beta chains were read from a single sample in a study of T cell repertoires in cytomegalovirus infection. TCRdb re-called the reads with MiXCR, one entry per CDR3 protein. The repertoire holds about 240,000 distinct CDR3 sequences, with approximately 13% as singletons. The sequencing sample was made of PBMCs. The receptors were gathered from a human donor in good health (CMV status not recorded). Some clones in this sample may be carry-over from other donors' samples. Both conserved end residues are part of each CDR3. The D gene is left open where the match is weak. Expanded clones get a size class; other rows say once, few or many, or leave the size out.

clone size: few
J gene: TRBJ1-6
V gene: TRBV6-1
D gene: -
CDR3 protein: CASSATGTWNSPLHF
CDR3 DNA: TGTGCCAGCAGTGCAACCGGGACGTGGAATTCACCCCTCCACTTT

clone size: few
J gene: TRBJ2-5
V gene: TRBV15
D gene: -
CDR3 protein: CATSRDLGREETQYF
CDR3 DNA: TGTGCCACCAGCAGAGATCTTGGCAGAGAAGAGACCCAGTACTTC

clone size: few
J gene: TRBJ2-5
V gene: TRBV20-1
D gene: TRBD2
CDR3 protein: CSASLPAGGEETQYF
CDR3 DNA: TGCAGTGCTAGTCTCCCCGCGGGGGGAGAGGAGACCCAGTACTTC

clone size: many
J gene: TRBJ1-3
V gene: TRBV7-2
D gene: -
CDR3 protein: CASSLMTGNTIYF
CDR3 DNA: TGTGCCAGCAGCTTAATGACTGGAAACACCATATATTTT

clone size: many
J gene: TRBJ1-3
V gene: TRBV28
D gene: -
CDR3 protein: CASRLGNQGTIYF
CDR3 DNA: TGTGCCAGCAGGTTGGGGAATCAAGGCACCATATATTTT

clone size: -
J gene: TRBJ1-6
V gene: TRBV5-4
D gene: -
CDR3 protein: CASSLKGEDSPLHF
CDR3 DNA: TGTGCCAGCAGCTTGAAAGGGGAGGATTCACCCCTCCACTTT

clone size: few
J gene: TRBJ2-3
V gene: TRBV29-1
D gene: -
CDR3 protein: CSVEGGTDTQYF
CDR3 DNA: TGCAGCGTTGAGGGTGGCACAGATACGCAGTATTTT

clone size: many
J gene: TRBJ1-1
V gene: TRBV7-2
D gene: -
CDR3 protein: CASSSRQSNTEAFF
CDR3 DNA: TGTGCCAGCAGCTCGAGACAGTCGAACACTGAAGCTTTCTTT

clone size: -
J gene: TRBJ2-5
V gene: TRBV28
D gene: TRBD2
CDR3 protein: CASRGTSGSGETQYF
CDR3 DNA: TGTGCCAGCAGAGGGACTAGCGGGAGCGGGGAGACCCAGTACTTC

clone size: many
J gene: TRBJ2-1
V gene: TRBV6-2/TRBV6-3
D gene: -
CDR3 protein: CASSYSIAGVNEQFF
CDR3 DNA: TGTGCCAGCAGTTACTCGATTGCAGGGGTCAATGAGCAGTTCTTC

clone size: -
J gene: TRBJ1-1
V gene: TRBV27
D gene: TRBD1
CDR3 protein: CASTQGGQNTEAFF
CDR3 DNA: TGTGCCAGCACCCAGGGGGGACAAAACACTGAAGCTTTCTTT

clone size: many
J gene: TRBJ2-5
V gene: TRBV6-5
D gene: TRBD2
CDR3 protein: CASSYVGLAGMKTQYF
CDR3 DNA: TGTGCCAGCAGTTACGTCGGACTAGCGGGGATGAAGACCCAGTACTTC

clone size: few
J gene: TRBJ1-5
V gene: TRBV14
D gene: -
CDR3 protein: CASSQDSEGGVNQPQHF
CDR3 DNA: TGTGCCAGCAGCCAAGACTCTGAGGGGGGGGTTAATCAGCCCCAGCATTTT

clone size: many
J gene: TRBJ1-1
V gene: TRBV6-2/TRBV6-3
D gene: -
CDR3 protein: CASSYSPEEAFF
CDR3 DNA: TGTGCCAGCAGTTACTCGCCGGAAGAAGCTTTCTTT

clone size: many
J gene: TRBJ2-5
V gene: TRBV5-6
D gene: TRBD2
CDR3 protein: CASFWAGVDETQYF
CDR3 DNA: TGTGCCAGCTTTTGGGCGGGAGTAGACGAGACCCAGTACTTC

clone size: many
J gene: TRBJ2-7
V gene: TRBV7-2
D gene: TRBD2
CDR3 protein: CASSLTSGSLYEQYF
CDR3 DNA: TGTGCCAGCAGCTTAACTAGCGGGAGTCTCTACGAGCAGTACTTC

clone size: many
J gene: TRBJ2-1
V gene: TRBV7-8
D gene: -
CDR3 protein: CASRRVLAGEQFF
CDR3 DNA: TGTGCCAGCCGCCGGGTCCTCGCGGGAGAGCAGTTCTTC

clone size: few
J gene: TRBJ2-1
V gene: TRBV18
D gene: -
CDR3 protein: CASSPISASDEQFF
CDR3 DNA: TGTGCCAGCTCACCCATTAGCGCTTCCGATGAGCAGTTCTTC

clone size: few
J gene: TRBJ2-2
V gene: TRBV2
D gene: -
CDR3 protein: CASSEWGRGHGELFF
CDR3 DNA: TGTGCCAGCAGTGAATGGGGCCGGGGACACGGGGAGCTGTTTTTT

clone size: few
J gene: TRBJ1-6
V gene: TRBV5-1
D gene: TRBD1
CDR3 protein: CASSAHRGRDSPLHF
CDR3 DNA: TGCGCCAGCAGCGCACACAGGGGAAGGGATTCACCCCTCCACTTT

clone size: many
J gene: TRBJ1-2
V gene: TRBV5-1
D gene: -
CDR3 protein: CASSLQGAAGDGYTF
CDR3 DNA: TGCGCCAGCAGCTTGCAGGGTGCGGCAGGAGACGGCTACACCTTC